The clone carrying this T cell receptor (beta chain) appeared a few times. Germline V gene sequence: CDR1 MGHRA, CDR2 YSYEKL. With V trimmed by 1 base and J by 2 bases, 7 bases remained unmatched. The CDR3 is 17 residues long. The sorted Tregs were CD4+CD25+CD127-/low cells. Constant-region reverse primers amplified full-length variable regions, followed by semi-nested Nested Universal Primer A PCR. TCRdb recomputed calls from the 5' RACE reads with MiXCR, one row per CDR3 protein. The data contain about 9,000 distinct CDR3 sequences, roughly half of them seen just once; the ten biggest clones take up 2.9%.

Specimen: Tregs sorted from a lymph node. The rearrangement uses TRBV4-1 and TRBJ2-3; 9 nucleotides line up with TRBD2. The receptor was derived from a female donor with breast cancer. The CDR3 spells CASSQAPSSGTTDTQYF. The CDR3 DNA follows: TGCGCCAGCAGCCAAGCCCCATCTAGCGGGACCACAGATACGCAGTATTTT.